This TCR beta chain is drawn from a study of blood T cell repertoires in COVID-19. Whole-study context: Researchers got acute and convalescent COVID-19 samples from the United States, Italy and Spain. PBMCs, B-cell-depleted T cells, or T cells were the source of the cDNA or gDNA that made up the material.

Germline CDR1 and CDR2: SGHDN and FVKESK. Trimming removed 3 bases from V and 5 bases from J, with 4 bases in between. The CDR3 is 11 residues long. Authors' data handling: Reference gene primer amplification in the assay estimated nucleated cell counts. Clones were sequenced by immunoSEQ multiplex PCR, and TCRdb holds only the in-frame ones, with some missing. V, J and clone size reflect that table, while D and trimming were determined from the DNA. The profile covers roughly 120,000 clones, with about three quarters appearing a single time and 0.7% to 1% taken by the ten largest. The sequencing sample was made of peripheral blood. This clonotype originated in a human donor with acute or convalescent COVID-19. The donor label of this sample is uncertain. This sequence joins TRBV14 and TRBJ2-5; D not certain. The CDR3 DNA reads TGTGCCAGCAGCCATGCGGAGACCCAGTACTTC. It yields the protein CASSHAETQYF.